The next 31 T cell receptor beta chains were all read from a single sample in a study of CXCR3-negative and CXCR3-positive naive CD8 T cells. The study made its TRB cDNA libraries by 5' RACE, adding UMI labels. Following a re-call of the 5' RACE reads, TCRdb has one entry per CDR3 protein and lacks DNA. The sample holds some 130,000 distinct CDR3 sequences. Sequenced: naive CXCR3- CD8+ T cells from blood. Documented subset: CD45RO-CCR7+CD27+CD95- naive CD8+ T cells lacking CXCR3 (TNR3-). All receptors derive from a human donor in good health. Some clones in this sample may be carry-over from other donors' samples.

V and J are TRBV4-3 and TRBJ2-7. Germline loops: CDR1 LGHNA, CDR2 YSLEER. This CDR3 comprises 14 residues. CDR3 sequence: CASSPASRSYEQYF.

This chain joins TRBV12-3 or TRBV12-4 and TRBJ2-7; TCRdb calls TRBD1, which cannot be checked without DNA. The CDR3 totals 14 residues. The CDR3 spells CASSGGQATYEQYF.

The chain uses TRBV5-6 and TRBJ2-3. Germline assignment: CDR1 SGHDT and CDR2 YYEEEE. The CDR3 length is 15 residues. CDR3 region: CASSLVGWGTDTQYF.

This chain links TRBV4-3 with TRBJ2-1. The germline V gene encodes CDR1 LGHNA and CDR2 YSLEER. The CDR3 extends over 17 amino acids. CDR3: CASSQDWAGLGYNEQFF.

The chain joins TRBV11-2 to TRBJ2-1. Per the germline V gene, CDR1 is SGHAT and CDR2 is FQNNGV. CDR3 length: 11 residues. This CDR3 reads CASSVGLEQFF.

CDR3 region: CSVEGADYGYTF. The chain recombines TRBV29-1 with TRBJ1-2. The length of the CDR3 is 12 residues. The germline V gene has CDR1 SQVTM and CDR2 ANQGSEA.

The chain couples TRBV7-6 to TRBJ2-7; lacking DNA, the TRBD1 call made by TCRdb goes unchecked. Germline V gene sequence: CDR1 SGHVS, CDR2 FNYEAQ. CDR3 length: 15 residues. CDR3 in amino acids: CASSLDPGGVYEQYF.

This sequence joins TRBV6-6 and TRBJ2-1; no DNA is available, so the TRBD2 call from TCRdb remains unchecked. This CDR3 is 16 amino acids long. From germline, CDR1 is MNHNY and CDR2 SVGAGI (reference sequence). CDR3 loop: CASSYSLAVSYNEQFF.

The CDR3 loop reads CSARGAGGHNEQFF. The chain couples TRBV20-1 to TRBJ2-1; with no DNA, the TCRdb D assignment of TRBD2 cannot be verified. The V gene's germline CDR1 is DFQATT and CDR2 SNEGSKA (reference sequence). This CDR3 contains 14 residues.

The chain employs TRBV4-3 and TRBJ2-1; TCRdb calls TRBD2, which cannot be checked without DNA. This CDR3 comprises 16 residues. Germline V gene data show CDR1 as LGHNA and CDR2 as YSLEER. CDR3 protein: CASSQVSGSSYNEQFF.

The chain combines TRBV7-9 with TRBJ2-5. This CDR3 is built from 12 residues. CDR1 and CDR2 from the germline V gene are SEHNR and FQNEAQ (reference sequence). This CDR3 reads CASSLNQETQYF.

The chain has TRBV7-9 and TRBJ1-4; the D call of TRBD1 rests on TCRdb alone, since no DNA is present to check it. The germline gives CDR1 SEHNR, CDR2 FQNEAQ (reference sequence). This CDR3 contains 18 residues. The CDR3 sequence: CASSLVRGLLDSNEKLFF.

The chain is built from TRBV20-1 and TRBJ2-1; TCRdb gives TRBD2 as the D gene, but with no DNA this cannot be confirmed. The CDR3 has 14 residues. Looked up from germline, CDR1 is DFQATT and CDR2 is SNEGSKA (reference sequence). CDR3 region: CSAISGTSIYEQFF.

The genes are TRBV24-1 and TRBJ2-7. CDR3 length: 13 residues. Germline-derived CDR1 and CDR2 are KGHDR and SFDVKD. The CDR3 spells CATSDDRSYEQYF.

This chain links TRBV4-3 with TRBJ2-1; the D gene TCRdb calls, TRBD2, cannot be checked with no DNA. The V gene's germline CDR1 is LGHNA and CDR2 YSLEER. The CDR3 totals 16 residues. Here the CDR3 reads CASSFRALSSYNEQFF.

The genes are TRBV6-2 or TRBV6-3 and TRBJ2-1; the TCRdb call, TRBD1, lacks DNA for checking. CDR3 length: 13 residues. CDR1 is MNHEY and CDR2 is SVGEGT in the germline V gene. This CDR3 reads CASSPLGANEQFF.

This chain uses TRBV28 with TRBJ1-5; lacking DNA, the TRBD1 call made by TCRdb goes unchecked. CDR1 and CDR2 from the germline V gene are MDHEN and SYDVKM. This CDR3 is 12 amino acids long. The CDR3: CATSTGGQPQHF.

J is TRBJ2-7 and V is TRBV4-1; no DNA is available, so the TRBD2 call from TCRdb remains unchecked. CDR3 length: 19 residues. Germline CDR1 and CDR2: MGHRA and YSYEKL. The CDR3 region is CASSSYPGRVDLSSYEQYF.

J is TRBJ1-2 and V is TRBV28; TCRdb picks TRBD1, but there is no DNA to check that call. The CDR3 runs 15 residues. CDR1 is MDHEN and CDR2 is SYDVKM in the germline V gene. CDR3: CASSFPAGWNYGYTF.

The chain combines TRBV5-5 with TRBJ2-5; TCRdb's D call, TRBD1, is unchecked because there is no DNA. This CDR3 is built from 13 residues. Germline loops: CDR1 SGHKS, CDR2 YYEKEE (reference sequence). The CDR3 here is CASSGRAEETQYF.

The chain uses TRBV7-8 and TRBJ2-3; TCRdb returns TRBD1, unconfirmable since there is no DNA. The CDR3 consists of 11 residues. Germline V CDR1 and CDR2: SGHVS, FQNEAQ. This chain's CDR3 is CASSRGDTQYF.

The genes are TRBV7-7 and TRBJ2-1; TCRdb's D call of TRBD1 is untestable without DNA. The CDR3 extends over 16 amino acids. Germline CDR1 is SSHAT and CDR2 is FNYEAQ (reference sequence). This CDR3 is CASSLSQGGSYNEQFF.

This chain connects TRBV20-1 to TRBJ2-5; the D call from TCRdb, TRBD1, cannot be confirmed without DNA. Germline V gives CDR1 DFQATT, CDR2 SNEGSKA (reference sequence). The CDR3 spans 18 residues. The CDR3 sequence: CSAVDTDRDRAFLETQYF.

The rearrangement links TRBV14 to TRBJ2-7. The CDR3 loop spans 15 amino acids. The germline V gene has CDR1 SGHDN and CDR2 FVKESK. The CDR3 is CASSQVKLTRHEQYF.

The V and J genes are TRBV27 and TRBJ2-4; TCRdb proposes TRBD1, but this gene call is untestable without DNA. Looked up from germline, CDR1 is MNHEY and CDR2 is SMNVEV (reference sequence). CDR3 length equals 15 residues. CDR3 residues: CASSLEGVAKNIQYF.

This sequence joins TRBV2 and TRBJ1-5; TCRdb gives TRBD1 as the D gene, but with no DNA this cannot be confirmed. The CDR3 is 15 amino acids. Germline CDR1 is SNHLY and CDR2 is FYNNEI. The CDR3 protein is CASTEGWGPQQPQHF.

The chain carries TRBV29-1 and TRBJ2-7; TCRdb outputs TRBD1, but without DNA this stays unchecked. The CDR3 extends over 12 amino acids. Germline-derived CDR1 and CDR2 are SQVTM and ANQGSEA. The chain's CDR3 is CSVKYRGDEQYF.

The rearrangement links TRBV2 to TRBJ2-7; TCRdb selects TRBD2, and the lack of DNA leaves this call unchecked. This CDR3 has 12 amino acids. CDR1 and CDR2 from the germline V gene are SNHLY and FYNNEI. The chain's CDR3 is CASERQGHEQYF.

V is TRBV7-9 and J is TRBJ2-1; the TCRdb call, TRBD1, lacks DNA for checking. The CDR3 has 14 amino acids. Germline V gene lookup returns CDR1 SEHNR and CDR2 FQNEAQ (reference sequence). CDR3 region: CASRSGTGFYEQYF. The variable domain in full, completed from reference TRBV7-9 and TRBJ2-1, reads DTGVSQNPRHKITKRGQNVTFRCDPISEHNRLYWYRQTLGQGPEFLTYFQNEAQLEKSRLLSDRFSAERPKGSFSTLEIQRTEQGDSAMYLCASRSGTGFYEQYFGPGTRLTVL.

The rearrangement uses TRBV19 and TRBJ2-4; the TRBD2 assignment by TCRdb is unverifiable without DNA. In germline, CDR1 is LNHDA, CDR2 SQIVND (reference sequence). The CDR3 has 14 residues. CDR3 residues: CASSTRIGRDIQYF.

J is TRBJ2-2 and V is TRBV7-1. TRBV7-1 is noted as an ORF with a role that remains uncertain. The CDR3 is made up of 15 amino acids. The CDR3 reads CASSSGFTRTGELFF.